Listed here are 11 T cell receptor beta chains from one sample, sequenced in a study of T cell repertoires in cytomegalovirus infection (dated by TCRdb to between 2017 and 2020). Reading the label with the study, this specimen's treatment or condition is: in vitro stimulation with specific CMV peptide epitopes to enrich CMV-specific T cells. Their antigens are not known. The sequencer was an Illumina HiSeq 1500. TCRdb reanalyzed the raw reads on its own, using fastp at Q25 for trimming and MiXCR for clone calling, and kept in-frame beta chains. Records with the same CDR3 protein are collapsed into one entry carrying the most frequent genes and DNA. The sample contains roughly 150,000 distinct CDR3 sequences, less than 25% of them found a single time. 20% to 30% of the sample is in the top ten clones. Specimen: CD8+ T cells from cultured PBMCs, collected from culture after CMV antigen stimulation. The receptors shown here come from a human donor in good health (CMV status not recorded). Some clones in this sample may be carry-over from other donors' samples.

This chain joins TRBV9 and TRBJ2-2; D may be TRBD1 or TRBD2 (5 bases each). Germline V gene data show CDR1 as SGDLS and CDR2 as YYNGEE. V was shortened by 4 bases and J by 2 bases, with 12 bases between the two germline ends. The length of the CDR3 is 15 residues. CDR3 loop: CASSIRDLNTGELFF. The DNA of the CDR3 is TGTGCCAGCAGCATCCGGGACCTAAACACCGGGGAGCTGTTTTTT.

This clonotype was detected only a few times. This chain joins TRBV6-6 and TRBJ1-4; 7 positions agree with TRBD1. The length of the CDR3 is 14 residues. Trimming at V came to 9 bases and at J to 4 bases, leaving 8 bases not matched to a gene. CDR1 MNHNY and CDR2 SVGAGI come from the germline V gene (reference sequence). The CDR3: CASKDRDRNEKLFF. The CDR3 coding sequence is TGTGCCAGTAAAGACAGGGACCGTAATGAAAAACTGTTTTTT.

CDR3 in amino acids: CASSFGTGRSYEQYF. The DNA for the CDR3 is TGCGCCAGCAGCTTCGGGACAGGGCGTTCTTACGAGCAGTACTTC. The chain links TRBV5-1 to TRBJ2-7; 9 bases match TRBD1. CDR1 is SGHRS, CDR2 YFSETQ, per germline. V was clipped by 2 bases and J by 4 bases; unmatched bases: 7. The CDR3 extends over 15 amino acids.

The rearrangement joins TRBV4-3 to TRBJ2-7, with D uncertain. The CDR3 covers 13 residues. Germline assignment: CDR1 LGHNA and CDR2 YSLEER. V gave up 0 bases and J gave up 7 bases, with 10 bases separating them. CDR3 protein: CASSQDSGREQYF. In nucleotides, the CDR3 is TGCGCCAGCAGCCAAGATAGTGGCAGGGAGCAGTACTTC.

This clonotype was counted at least ten times. V gene TRBV12-3 or TRBV12-4 combines with J gene TRBJ1-1, with D possibly matching TRBD1 (6 bases). The CDR3 runs to 14 residues. The germline V and J ends were trimmed by 5 bases and 4 bases, with 14 bases remaining between them. This CDR3 reads CASSPPGAFTEAFF. The CDR3 DNA sequence: TGTGCCAGCAGTCCCCCGGGGGCGTTCACTGAAGCTTTCTTT.

The chain employs TRBV6-8 and TRBJ1-1; TRBD1 matches at 8 bases. The V segment lost 6 bases and the J segment 8 bases; nucleotides outside the gene matches: 5. CDR1 and CDR2 (germline): MNHGY, SAAAGT. CDR3 size: 12 residues. In nucleotides, the CDR3 is TGTGCCAGCAGATTCCGGGACAGGGAAGCTTTCTTT. Translation: CASRFRDREAFF.

This clonotype was observed a few times. The chain is built from TRBV12-3 or TRBV12-4 and TRBJ1-2; a possible D gene is TRBD1 (5 bases). CDR3 length: 14 amino acids. V gave up 5 bases and J gave up 11 bases, with 21 bases separating them. The DNA for the CDR3 is TGTGCCAGCAGTAAAGTTAATGAACAGGAGGCGTACACCTTC. It encodes CASSKVNEQEAYTF.

This clonotype appeared a few times. The chain links TRBV11-2 to TRBJ2-5; the D gene could be TRBD1 or TRBD2 (5 bases each). Deletions cut 4 bases from V and 5 bases from J, with 11 bases between. This CDR3 spans 13 amino acids. The germline CDR1 and CDR2 sequences are SGHAT and FQNNGV. CDR3 amino acids: CASSSGTPETQYF. CDR3 bases: TGTGCCAGCAGCTCCGGGACGCCGGAGACCCAGTACTTC.

This clonotype was recorded a few times. CDR3 nucleotide sequence: TGTGCCAGCAGTGATCCCCTTGGCCCTAATTCACCCCTCCACTTT. Amino acid sequence: CASSDPLGPNSPLHF. The rearrangement links TRBV25-1 to TRBJ1-6; D is unclear. This CDR3 is built from 15 residues. Trimming shortened V by 3 bases and J by 6 bases, and 12 bases separated the two germline ends. CDR1 is MGHDK and CDR2 is SYGVNS in the germline V gene.

The genes are TRBV4-1 and TRBJ2-7; D remains ambiguous. The CDR3 has 14 residues. V gave up 0 bases and J gave up 2 bases, with 8 bases separating them. Germline assignment: CDR1 MGHRA and CDR2 YSYEKL. CDR3 region: CASSQDNSAYEQYF. In nucleotides, the CDR3 is TGCGCCAGCAGCCAAGATAACAGCGCCTACGAGCAGTACTTC.

The J gene is TRBJ1-1, the V gene TRBV7-2, with 7 nucleotides matching TRBD1. With V trimmed by 1 base and J by 5 bases, 7 bases remained unmatched. The germline gives CDR1 SGHTA, CDR2 FQGNSA. CDR3 length: 15 amino acids. In nucleotides, the CDR3 is TGTGCCAGCAGCTTAGACATAGGGGGCGCGACTGAAGCTTTCTTT. Encoded protein: CASSLDIGGATEAFF.